The 7 T cell receptor beta chains in this list originate from one sample, sequenced in a study of CD8+ T cells in alopecia areata. Treatment: oral pan-JAK inhibitor, 5-10 mg twice daily. Extraction of RNA preceded its reverse transcription into cDNA, which served as the sequencing template. The data were produced by immunoSEQ multiplex PCR, yet TCRdb's version contains in-frame clones alone and is incomplete. The table has 95,000 to 100,000 clones, around 60% seen once. The specimen comprised CD8+ T cells sorted from blood, sampled at week 4, from a patient treated with tofacitinib. Receptors were obtained from a human donor with alopecia areata.

This clone came up a few times. The V gene is TRBV2, the J gene TRBJ2-3, with D possibly being TRBD2 (5 bases). Germline V CDR1 and CDR2: SNHLY, FYNNEI. This CDR3 comprises 16 residues. Trimming stripped 2 bases from V and 2 bases from J, with 14 bases between. CDR3 sequence: CASSELTGFFTDTQYF. The CDR3 nucleotides read TGTGCCAGCAGTGAACTTACGGGGTTCTTCACAGATACGCAGTATTTT.

The CDR3 reads CASSGKDRSNQPQHF. DNA for the CDR3: TGTGCCAGCAGTGGGAAGGACAGAAGCAATCAGCCCCAGCATTTT. The V and J genes are TRBV6-1 and TRBJ1-5, with a tentative D call TRBD1 (6 bases). Trimming pared 4 bases from V and 1 base from J, leaving 11 bases between. CDR3 length equals 15 residues. Germline V gives CDR1 MNHNS, CDR2 SASEGT.

The chain is built from TRBV7-2 and TRBJ2-7; D is ambiguous. The CDR3 spans 12 residues. Per the germline V gene, CDR1 is SGHTA and CDR2 is FQGNSA. Trimming took off 1 base at V and 5 bases at J, with 6 bases between the two ends. The CDR3 DNA is TGTGCCAGCAGCTTAGATAGCCACGAGCAGTACTTC. It codes for CASSLDSHEQYF.

The chain has TRBV5-1 and TRBJ1-1, with D perhaps TRBD1 (5 bases). The V end lost 1 base, the J end lost 6 bases, and 13 bases lay between the germline ends. Germline values: CDR1 SGHRS, CDR2 YFSETQ. This CDR3 is 14 amino acids long. The CDR3 nucleotides are TGCGCCAGCAGCTTGTGGGGGACTGATTCTGAAGCTTTCTTT. Translating gives CASSLWGTDSEAFF.

As concerns this clone: Other nucleotide sequences in the sample specify the same CDR3. The chain links TRBV5-1 to TRBJ2-1; TRBD1 matches 9 bases. The V and J ends lost 2 bases and 8 bases, in that order; junction bases with no gene match: 2. CDR1 is SGHRS, CDR2 YFSETQ, per germline. The CDR3 consists of 13 residues. The CDR3 loop reads CASSLTGGDEQFF. The CDR3 bases are TGCGCCAGCAGCTTAACAGGGGGCGATGAGCAGTTCTTC.

This rearrangement joins TRBV10-3 to TRBJ1-2, with a tentative D call TRBD1 (5 bases). This CDR3 contains 15 residues. Trimming took 3 bases from V and 0 from J, leaving 11 bases between them. CDR1 and CDR2 from the germline V gene are ENHRY and SYGVKD. The CDR3 spells CAISDRWGPNYGYTF. The CDR3 DNA sequence: TGTGCCATCAGTGACCGGTGGGGCCCTAACTATGGCTACACCTTC.

CDR3 loop: CASSLCGGRLTETQYF. The DNA for the CDR3 is TGCGCCAGCAGTCTTTGCGGCGGGAGACTAACAGAGACCCAGTACTTC. The chain uses TRBV23-1 and TRBJ2-5; 7 bases match TRBD2. TRBV23-1 is sorted into the ORF group, with uncertain function. The CDR3 is 16 residues long. The V segment lost 4 bases and the J segment 4 bases; nucleotides outside the gene matches: 12.